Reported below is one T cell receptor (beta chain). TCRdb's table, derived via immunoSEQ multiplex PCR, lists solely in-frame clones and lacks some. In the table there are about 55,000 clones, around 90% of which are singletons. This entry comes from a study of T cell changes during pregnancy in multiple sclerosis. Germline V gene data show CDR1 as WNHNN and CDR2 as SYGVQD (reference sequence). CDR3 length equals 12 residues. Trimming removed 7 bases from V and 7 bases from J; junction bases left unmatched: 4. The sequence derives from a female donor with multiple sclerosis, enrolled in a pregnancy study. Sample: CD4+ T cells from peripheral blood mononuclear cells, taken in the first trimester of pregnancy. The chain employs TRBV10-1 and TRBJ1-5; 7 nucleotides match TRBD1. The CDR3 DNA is TGCGCCAGCACCGAAGGGGGCCAGCCCCAGCATTTT. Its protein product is CASTEGGQPQHF.